The 19 T cell receptor beta chains reported below all come from one sample, sequenced in a study of T cell clusters in autoimmune cytopenias. One tube held mixed TRB-A and TRB-B primer pools for touch-down PCR. Reanalyzing the multiplex PCR reads, TCRdb keeps one entry per CDR3 protein, without DNA. This table lists about 7,300 distinct CDR3 sequences. TRB amplification used approximately 250 ng of peripheral blood genomic DNA. This sample also belongs to another study, concerning T cell repertoires in aging, cancer and after chemotherapy.

Sequences were obtained from peripheral blood. These receptors all stem from a human donor in good health.

Judged by frequency, this clonotype is medium-sized. The chain couples TRBV19 to TRBJ2-6. CDR3 length equals 11 residues. The germline V gene has CDR1 LNHDA and CDR2 SQIVND (reference sequence). CDR3 in amino acids: CASFGANVLTF.

This clonotype is labeled medium-sized based on frequency. The chain has TRBV29-1 and TRBJ2-3; TCRdb's D call, TRBD1, is unchecked because there is no DNA. CDR3 length: 15 residues. Looked up from germline, CDR1 is SQVTM and CDR2 is ANQGSEA. The CDR3: CSAGGREFRTDTQYF.

The rearrangement uses TRBV19 and TRBJ1-1; TCRdb reports TRBD1, a call that lacks DNA to check it against. CDR1 and CDR2 from the germline V gene are LNHDA and SQIVND (reference sequence). CDR3 length: 15 amino acids. CDR3 protein: CASSTRQGGNTEAFF.

The rearrangement links TRBV18 to TRBJ2-1; lacking DNA, the TRBD2 call made by TCRdb goes unchecked. CDR1 and CDR2 from the germline V gene are KGHSH and LQKENI. This CDR3 spans 15 amino acids. The CDR3 region is CASSPSSGRGNEQFF. Drawing the rest from reference TRBV18 and TRBJ2-1, the complete variable domain is NAGVMQNPRHLVRRRGQEARLRCSPMKGHSHVYWYRQLPEEGLKFMVYLQKENIIDESGMPKERFSAEFPKEGPSILRIQQVVRGDSAAYFCASSPSSGRGNEQFFGPGTRLTVL.

This clonotype is labeled medium-sized based on frequency. The chain has TRBV5-4 and TRBJ2-1. The CDR3 sequence is 15 residues long. Germline assignment: CDR1 SGHNT and CDR2 YYREEE (reference sequence). CDR3 region: CASSLGGFSYNEQFF.

The CDR3 region is CASSPRISDYEQYF. The rearrangement uses TRBV18 and TRBJ2-7. CDR3 length equals 14 residues. Germline V gene sequence: CDR1 KGHSH, CDR2 LQKENI. The whole variable domain, filled in from reference TRBV18 and TRBJ2-7, reads NAGVMQNPRHLVRRRGQEARLRCSPMKGHSHVYWYRQLPEEGLKFMVYLQKENIIDESGMPKERFSAEFPKEGPSILRIQQVVRGDSAAYFCASSPRISDYEQYFGPGTRLTVT.

The V gene is TRBV12-3 or TRBV12-4, the J gene TRBJ2-3; TCRdb reports TRBD2, a call that lacks DNA to check it against. CDR3 size: 15 residues. CDR3 region: CASRRRDYPTDTQYF.

This chain joins TRBV15 and TRBJ2-7. Germline V lookup: CDR1 LNHNV, CDR2 YYDKDF (reference sequence). This CDR3 is 12 amino acids long. CDR3 protein: CATSTRVGEQYF.

This chain connects TRBV19 to TRBJ2-1. This CDR3 spans 12 amino acids. Germline CDR1 and CDR2: LNHDA and SQIVND (reference sequence). The CDR3 sequence is CASTDHYNEQFF. The entire variable domain, with the rest obtained from reference TRBV19 and TRBJ2-1, is as follows: DGGITQSPKYLFRKEGQNVTLSCEQNLNHDAMYWYRQDPGQGLRLIYYSQIVNDFQKGDIAEGYSVSREKKESFPLTVTSAQKNPTAFYLCASTDHYNEQFFGPGTRLTVL.

This sequence joins TRBV27 and TRBJ2-1; the TCRdb D gene call, TRBD2, has no DNA to confirm it. Germline V gene sequence: CDR1 MNHEY, CDR2 SMNVEV (reference sequence). This CDR3 comprises 19 residues. The CDR3 sequence: CASSLSPWTSGRGSHEQFF.

V and J are TRBV19 and TRBJ1-3; TCRdb's D gene call, TRBD1, goes unchecked for lack of DNA. The germline gives CDR1 LNHDA, CDR2 SQIVND (reference sequence). There are 12 residues in the CDR3. The CDR3 is CASSARGNTIYF.

The V call is TRBV6-5, the J call TRBJ2-2; TCRdb gives TRBD2 as the D gene, but with no DNA this cannot be confirmed. The CDR3 extends over 15 amino acids. CDR1 and CDR2 (germline): MNHEY, SVGAGI. The CDR3 is CASRRVGGRGGELFF.

The rearrangement uses TRBV27 and TRBJ2-7. The CDR3 totals 14 residues. The germline V gene encodes CDR1 MNHEY and CDR2 SMNVEV (reference sequence). CDR3 loop: CASSLSLGLGEQYF.

This clonotype ranks as medium-sized in terms of frequency. The chain links TRBV12-3 or TRBV12-4 to TRBJ2-3; TCRdb's D call, TRBD1, is unchecked because there is no DNA. The CDR3 has 14 residues. The CDR3 protein is CASNRGSREGTQYF.

The chain employs TRBV5-6 and TRBJ2-3. This CDR3 comprises 15 residues. Germline V gene lookup returns CDR1 SGHDT and CDR2 YYEEEE. CDR3 in amino acids: CASSGNLFESDTQYF.

The chain recombines TRBV5-4 with TRBJ2-5. The CDR3 loop spans 15 amino acids. Germline CDR1 reads SGHNT; CDR2 reads YYREEE (reference sequence). This CDR3 is CASSLATGSQETQYF.

The genes are TRBV19 and TRBJ1-3; TCRdb's D call of TRBD1 is untestable without DNA. The CDR3 is 17 residues long. In germline, CDR1 is LNHDA, CDR2 SQIVND (reference sequence). The CDR3 spells CASSLLATGVSGNTIYF.

This chain uses TRBV5-6 with TRBJ1-5; the TCRdb call, TRBD1, lacks DNA for checking. The germline gives CDR1 SGHDT, CDR2 YYEEEE. This CDR3 comprises 14 residues. CDR3 in amino acids: CASSPQGDNQPQHF.

This chain links TRBV19 with TRBJ2-1; there is no DNA to check the TCRdb D call of TRBD1. The CDR3 extends over 14 amino acids. Germline CDR1 reads LNHDA; CDR2 reads SQIVND (reference sequence). Here the CDR3 reads CASTRQGAVNEQFF.